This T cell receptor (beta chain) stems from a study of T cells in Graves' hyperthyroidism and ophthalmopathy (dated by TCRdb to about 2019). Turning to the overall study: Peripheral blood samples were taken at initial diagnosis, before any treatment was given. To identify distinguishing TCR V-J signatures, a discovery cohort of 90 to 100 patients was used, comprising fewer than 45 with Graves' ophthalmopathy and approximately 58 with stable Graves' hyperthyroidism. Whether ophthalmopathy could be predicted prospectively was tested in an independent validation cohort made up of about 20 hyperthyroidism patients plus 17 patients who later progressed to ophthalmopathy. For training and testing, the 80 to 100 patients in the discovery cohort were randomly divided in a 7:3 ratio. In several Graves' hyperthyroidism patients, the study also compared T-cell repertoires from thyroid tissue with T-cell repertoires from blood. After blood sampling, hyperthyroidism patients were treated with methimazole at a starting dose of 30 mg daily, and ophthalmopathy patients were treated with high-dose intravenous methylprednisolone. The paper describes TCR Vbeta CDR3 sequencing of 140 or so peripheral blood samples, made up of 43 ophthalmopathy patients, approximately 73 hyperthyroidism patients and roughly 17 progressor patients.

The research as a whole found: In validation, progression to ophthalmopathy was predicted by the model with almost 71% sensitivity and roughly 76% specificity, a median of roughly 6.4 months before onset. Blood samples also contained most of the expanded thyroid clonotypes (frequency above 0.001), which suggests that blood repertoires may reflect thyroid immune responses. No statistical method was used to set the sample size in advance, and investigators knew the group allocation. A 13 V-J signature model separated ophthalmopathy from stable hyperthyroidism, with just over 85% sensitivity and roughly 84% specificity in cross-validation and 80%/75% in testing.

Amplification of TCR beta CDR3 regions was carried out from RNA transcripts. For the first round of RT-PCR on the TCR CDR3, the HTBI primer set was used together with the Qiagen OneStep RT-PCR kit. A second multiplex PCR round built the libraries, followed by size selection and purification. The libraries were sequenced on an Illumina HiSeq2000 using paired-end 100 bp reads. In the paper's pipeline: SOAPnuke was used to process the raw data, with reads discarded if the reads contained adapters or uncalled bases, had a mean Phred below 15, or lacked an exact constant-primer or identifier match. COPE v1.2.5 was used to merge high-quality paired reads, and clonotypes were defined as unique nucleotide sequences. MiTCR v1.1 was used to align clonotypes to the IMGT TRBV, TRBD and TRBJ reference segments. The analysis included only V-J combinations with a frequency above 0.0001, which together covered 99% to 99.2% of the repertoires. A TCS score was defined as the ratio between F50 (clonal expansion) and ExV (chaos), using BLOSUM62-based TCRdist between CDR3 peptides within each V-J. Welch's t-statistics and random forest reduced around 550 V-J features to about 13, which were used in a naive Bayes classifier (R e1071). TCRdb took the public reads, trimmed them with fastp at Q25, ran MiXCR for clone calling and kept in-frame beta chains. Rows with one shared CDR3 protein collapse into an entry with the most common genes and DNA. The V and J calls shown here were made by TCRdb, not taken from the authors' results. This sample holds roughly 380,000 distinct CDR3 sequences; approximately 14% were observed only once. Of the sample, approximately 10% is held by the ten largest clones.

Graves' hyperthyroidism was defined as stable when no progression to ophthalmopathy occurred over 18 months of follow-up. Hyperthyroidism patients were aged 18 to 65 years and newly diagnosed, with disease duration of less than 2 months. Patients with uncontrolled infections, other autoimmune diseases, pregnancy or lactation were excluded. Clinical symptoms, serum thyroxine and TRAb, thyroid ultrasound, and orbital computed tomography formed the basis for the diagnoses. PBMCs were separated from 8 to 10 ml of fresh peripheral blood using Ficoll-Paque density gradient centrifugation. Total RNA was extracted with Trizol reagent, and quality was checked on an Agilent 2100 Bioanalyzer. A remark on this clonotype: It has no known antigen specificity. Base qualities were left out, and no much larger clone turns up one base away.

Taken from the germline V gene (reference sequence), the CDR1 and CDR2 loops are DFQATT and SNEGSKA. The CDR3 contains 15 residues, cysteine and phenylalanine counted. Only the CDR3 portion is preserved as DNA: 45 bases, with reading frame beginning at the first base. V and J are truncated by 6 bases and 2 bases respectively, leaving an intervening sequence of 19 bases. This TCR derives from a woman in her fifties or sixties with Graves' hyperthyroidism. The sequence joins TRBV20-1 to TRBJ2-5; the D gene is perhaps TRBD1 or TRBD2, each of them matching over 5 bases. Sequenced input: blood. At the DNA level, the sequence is TGCAGTGCCAGGCCCCAGTGGGACGAACAAGAGACCCAGTACTTC. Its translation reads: CSARPQWDEQETQYF.